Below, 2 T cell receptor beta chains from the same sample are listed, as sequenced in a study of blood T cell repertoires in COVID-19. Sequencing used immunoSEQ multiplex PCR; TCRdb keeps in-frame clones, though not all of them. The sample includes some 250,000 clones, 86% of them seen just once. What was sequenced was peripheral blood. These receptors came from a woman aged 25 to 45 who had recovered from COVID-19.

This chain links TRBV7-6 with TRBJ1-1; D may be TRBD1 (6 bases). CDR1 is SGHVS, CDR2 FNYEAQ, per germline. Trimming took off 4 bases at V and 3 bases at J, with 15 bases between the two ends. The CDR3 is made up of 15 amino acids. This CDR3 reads CASSSSGEGDTEAFF. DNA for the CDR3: TGTGCCAGCAGCTCTTCGGGGGAGGGGGACACTGAAGCTTTCTTT.

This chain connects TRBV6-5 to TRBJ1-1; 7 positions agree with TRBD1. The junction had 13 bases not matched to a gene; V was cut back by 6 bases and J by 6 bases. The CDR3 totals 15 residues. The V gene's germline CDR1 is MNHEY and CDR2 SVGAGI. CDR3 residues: CASSLNNPGTAEAFF. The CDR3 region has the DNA TGTGCCAGCAGCTTAAACAACCCCGGGACAGCTGAAGCTTTCTTT.